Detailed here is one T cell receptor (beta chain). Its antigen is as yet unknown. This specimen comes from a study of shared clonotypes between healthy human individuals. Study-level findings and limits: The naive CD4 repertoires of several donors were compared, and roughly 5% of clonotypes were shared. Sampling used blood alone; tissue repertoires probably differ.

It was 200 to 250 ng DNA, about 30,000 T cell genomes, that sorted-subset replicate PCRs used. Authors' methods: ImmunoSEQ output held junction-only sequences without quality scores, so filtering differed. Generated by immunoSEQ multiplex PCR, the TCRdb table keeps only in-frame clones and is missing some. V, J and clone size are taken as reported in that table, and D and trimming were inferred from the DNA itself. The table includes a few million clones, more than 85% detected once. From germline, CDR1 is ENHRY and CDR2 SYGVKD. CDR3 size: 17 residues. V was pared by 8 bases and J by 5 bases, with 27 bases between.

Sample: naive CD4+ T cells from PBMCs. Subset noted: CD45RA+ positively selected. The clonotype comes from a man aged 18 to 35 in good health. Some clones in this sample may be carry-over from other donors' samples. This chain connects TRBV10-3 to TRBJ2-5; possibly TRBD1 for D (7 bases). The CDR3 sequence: CAIGGSRQGNRWETQYF. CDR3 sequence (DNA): TGTGCCATCGGGGGGTCACGACAGGGCAATCGGTGGGAGACCCAGTACTTC.